Sequencing of this TCR beta chain was carried out in a study of Graves' ophthalmopathy and Graves' hyperthyroidism. Findings of the study overall: With about 71% sensitivity and roughly 72% specificity, the model predicted ophthalmopathy progression.

Concerning this clonotype: Its antigen is currently unknown.

RNA transcripts yielded amplified TCR beta CDR3 regions. Second-round multiplex PCR came after first-round RT-PCR with HTBI primers. TCRdb recomputed calls from the multiplex PCR reads with MiXCR, one row per CDR3 protein. Of 580,000 or so distinct CDR3 sequences listed, approximately 37% are singletons. The clonotype originates from an adult man with Graves' hyperthyroidism. Sequenced material: peripheral blood or thyroid tissue (not recorded which).

In DNA, the CDR3 is TGTGCCAGCAGTCCCGGACAGGGTACAACCGGGGAGCTGTTTTTT. Translation: CASSPGQGTTGELFF. This rearrangement joins TRBV12-3 or TRBV12-4 to TRBJ2-2, with TRBD1 matching over 8 bases. The CDR3 sequence is 15 residues long. V shed 5 bases and J 5 bases; nucleotides not matched to a gene: 7.